This TCR beta chain is drawn from a study of T cell responses to AZD1222 COVID-19 vaccine. The table came from immunoSEQ multiplex PCR; TCRdb's copy has only in-frame clones and leaves some out. This sample has around 88,000 clones, with roughly 86% found just once. The CDR3 is 14 residues long. Trimming removed 1 base from V and 7 bases from J; junction bases left unmatched: 3. In germline, CDR1 is SGHTA, CDR2 FQGNSA. This sample comprised peripheral blood, obtained on day 0 of MenACWY control vaccination. The chain joins TRBV7-2 to TRBJ1-4; 7 bases map to TRBD1. This sequence was found in an adult in good health. The CDR3 sequence is CASSLGQGGEKLFF. CDR3 in DNA: TGTGCCAGCAGCTTAGGCCAGGGGGGTGAAAAACTGTTTTTT. Full variable domain (rest looked up from reference TRBV7-2 and TRBJ1-4): GAGVSQSPSNKVTEKGKDVELRCDPISGHTALYWYRQSLGQGLEFLIYFQGNSAPDKSGLPSDRFSAERTGGSVSTLTIQRTQQEDSAVYLCASSLGQGGEKLFFGSGTQLSVL.